One and the same sample provided the 32 T cell receptor beta chains below, sequenced in a study of regulatory T cells in long-lasting Graves disease. Time point in this sample: persistent/refractory GD, antithyroid drugs over 5 years with positive TRAb. PBMC-extracted RNA yielded the TCR library. Arm-PCR with iRepertoire HTBI primers amplified the CDR3 regions for these TCR beta libraries. TCRdb reprocessed the multiplex PCR reads via MiXCR and lists one record per CDR3 protein. The sample has about 340,000 distinct CDR3 sequences; around 20% are singletons. The sample in question was peripheral blood mononuclear cells (PBMCs), obtained when the disease was refractory, from a patient treated with antithyroid drugs. Receptor source: a female donor with Graves disease.

This clonotype was seen once. The V and J genes are TRBV4-3 and TRBJ2-5; 10 bases match TRBD2. The trim removed 1 base at V and 1 base at J, leaving 9 bases unmatched. Germline V gene data show CDR1 as LGHNA and CDR2 as YSLEER. The CDR3 has 18 amino acids. Written as DNA, the CDR3 is TGCGCCAGCAGCCAAGGCGAGGGTAGCGGGGGGATCCAAGAGACCCAGTACTTC. Its translation is CASSQGEGSGGIQETQYF.

The rearrangement links TRBV20-1 to TRBJ2-1; 11 positions match TRBD2. The CDR3 is 14 residues long. The V and J ends lost 5 bases and 5 bases, in that order; junction bases with no gene match: 5. The germline CDR1 and CDR2 sequences are DFQATT and SNEGSKA (reference sequence). CDR3 in DNA: TGCAGTGCTCTTAGCGGGAGGGTCCACAATGAGCAGTTCTTC. Protein product: CSALSGRVHNEQFF.

This clonotype was counted ten times or more. CDR3 residues: CASSLSRLEGQYF. DNA of the CDR3: TGTGCCAGCAGTTTATCTCGGTTGGAGGGGCAGTACTTC. The chain joins TRBV28 to TRBJ2-7, with D maybe TRBD2 (6 bases). This CDR3 has 13 amino acids. Germline values: CDR1 MDHEN, CDR2 SYDVKM. V was shortened by 1 base and J by 9 bases, with 13 bases between the two germline ends.

This clonotype was counted between two and nine times. This rearrangement joins TRBV6-2 or TRBV6-3 to TRBJ1-2; D might be TRBD1 (5 bases). This CDR3 contains 12 residues. The germline V gene has CDR1 MNHEY and CDR2 SVGEGT. The V gene lost 4 bases and the J gene lost 8 bases, with 11 bases spanning the gap. The CDR3 reads CASSSTALGYTF. The CDR3 region has the DNA TGTGCCAGCAGTTCGACAGCTTTGGGCTACACCTTC.

The chain carries TRBV27 and TRBJ2-7, with 12 bases identical to TRBD1. Germline V gene lookup returns CDR1 MNHEY and CDR2 SMNVEV (reference sequence). The CDR3 extends over 15 amino acids. V was clipped by 6 bases and J by 5 bases; unmatched bases: 8. The CDR3 protein is CASSQPGQGAHEQYF. In DNA, the CDR3 is TGTGCCAGCAGCCAACCGGGACAGGGGGCCCACGAGCAGTACTTC.

This clonotype came up a few times. This chain joins TRBV5-4 and TRBJ2-5; D is possibly TRBD1 (6 bases). The germline V gene has CDR1 SGHNT and CDR2 YYREEE (reference sequence). The CDR3 contains 15 residues. V was shortened by 4 bases and J by 0 bases, with 13 bases between the two germline ends. The CDR3: CASSTQGRNQETQYF. Here the CDR3 DNA reads TGTGCCAGCAGCACCCAGGGGAGAAACCAAGAGACCCAGTACTTC.

The sample holds a few counts of this clonotype. This chain links TRBV6-5 with TRBJ1-5; maybe TRBD1 (6 bases). The V gene's germline CDR1 is MNHEY and CDR2 SVGAGI. V was trimmed by 0 bases and J by 8 bases, leaving 14 bases between them. This CDR3 is 15 amino acids long. The CDR3 here is CASSYSWGRGKPQHF. The CDR3 nucleotides are TGTGCCAGCAGTTACTCGTGGGGGCGCGGGAAGCCCCAGCATTTT.

This clonotype was seen at least ten times. The V call is TRBV7-8, the J call TRBJ2-7; D possibly uses TRBD1 or TRBD2 (5 bases each). Per germline, CDR1 SGHVS and CDR2 FQNEAQ. The germline V and J ends were trimmed by 5 bases and 7 bases, with 18 bases remaining between them. The CDR3 runs to 14 residues. The CDR3: CASSPGLSAEEQYF. For the CDR3, the DNA is TGTGCCAGCAGCCCGGGGCTCTCCGCTGAGGAGCAGTACTTC.

This sequence joins TRBV6-5 and TRBJ1-6, with D tentatively TRBD1 (5 bases). The CDR3 has 15 residues. CDR1 and CDR2 (germline): MNHEY, SVGAGI. V gave up 2 bases and J gave up 6 bases, with 11 bases separating them. Here the CDR3 DNA reads TGTGCCAGCAGTTACCGGGACGGGACTAATTCACCCCTCCACTTT. Its translation is CASSYRDGTNSPLHF.

This clonotype was observed at least ten times. The V and J genes are TRBV11-2 and TRBJ2-5; D is possibly TRBD2 (5 bases). This CDR3 has 15 amino acids. Between the trimmed V and J ends, which lost 0 bases and 3 bases, there was a span of 11 bases. Per the germline V gene, CDR1 is SGHAT and CDR2 is FQNNGV. DNA of the CDR3: TGTGCCAGCAGCTTAGAGGAGGAGTTGGAAGAGACCCAGTACTTC. Its translation: CASSLEEELEETQYF.

There are many counts of this clonotype. The rearrangement links TRBV10-2 to TRBJ2-7, with TRBD1 identical over 7 bases. Trimming removed 6 bases from V and 1 base from J; junction bases left unmatched: 6. Germline V gene data show CDR1 as WSHSY and CDR2 as SAAADI. The CDR3 has 14 residues. The CDR3, as DNA: TGCGCCAGCAGCGGACAGGAAAGGTCCTACGAGCAGTACTTC. Translated, it gives CASSGQERSYEQYF.

This clonotype was seen at least ten times. This chain's CDR3 is CASSFRDRGSETQYF. The CDR3 DNA reads TGTGCCAGCAGCTTCCGAGACAGGGGGTCCGAGACCCAGTACTTC. The chain combines TRBV13 with TRBJ2-5; 9 bases match TRBD1. Germline CDR1 reads PRHDT; CDR2 reads FYEKMQ (reference sequence). The CDR3 length is 15 residues. Unmatched junction bases numbered 7, after V lost 3 bases and J lost 5 bases.

This clonotype came up a few times. The V gene is TRBV5-1, the J gene TRBJ2-7, with D perhaps matching TRBD2 (6 bases). CDR1 and CDR2 (germline): SGHRS, YFSETQ. This CDR3 has 16 amino acids. V dropped 0 bases and J dropped 0 bases, with 13 bases sitting between them. The CDR3 region has the DNA TGCGCCAGCAGCTTGGTTCCGGGGGTAAACTCCTACGAGCAGTACTTC. Translating gives CASSLVPGVNSYEQYF.

This clonotype was seen many times. The chain links TRBV2 to TRBJ1-5; no definite D call. CDR3 size: 15 residues. In germline, CDR1 is SNHLY, CDR2 FYNNEI. V was pared by 2 bases and J by 2 bases, with 10 bases between. CDR3 region: CASSERVHGNQPQHF. The CDR3 nucleotides are TGTGCCAGCAGTGAACGGGTTCACGGCAATCAGCCCCAGCATTTT.

Many counts were recorded for this clonotype. V and J are TRBV2 and TRBJ1-5; 8 bases are a match to TRBD1. The CDR3 contains 13 residues. The junction had 5 bases not matched to a gene; V was cut back by 11 bases and J by 2 bases. Germline-derived CDR1 and CDR2 are SNHLY and FYNNEI. The CDR3 coding sequence is TGTGCCGGGGGGGGACAGGGCAATCAGCCCCAGCATTTT. Its protein is CAGGGQGNQPQHF. Combining the CDR3 with reference TRBV2 and TRBJ1-5 gives the whole variable domain EPEVTQTPSHQVTQMGQEVILRCVPISNHLYFYWYRQILGQKVEFLVSFYNNEISEKSEIFDDQFSVERPDGSNFTLKIRSTKLEDSAMYFCAGGGQGNQPQHFGDGTRLSIL.

At least ten counts were recorded for this clonotype. The chain carries TRBV30 and TRBJ1-2; D might be TRBD1 (6 bases). The CDR3 sequence is 12 residues long. Germline V gene sequence: CDR1 GTSNPN, CDR2 SVGIG (reference sequence). The germline V and J ends were trimmed by 8 bases and 6 bases, with 16 bases remaining between them. In DNA form, the CDR3 reads TGTGCCGTGGACAGACAAAAGGATGGCTACACCTTC. Translated, it gives CAVDRQKDGYTF.

This clonotype turned up a few times. The chain carries TRBV3-1 and TRBJ2-7, with TRBD2 matching 9 bases. The CDR3 has 17 amino acids. The germline CDR1 and CDR2 sequences are LGHDT and YNNKEL (reference sequence). V gave up 1 base and J gave up 3 bases; unmatched junction bases: 10. The CDR3 spells CASSQVSRGGAYYEQYF. The CDR3 region has the DNA TGTGCCAGCAGCCAAGTTTCGCGCGGGGGGGCCTACTACGAGCAGTACTTC.

This clonotype has ten or more counts. The chain is built from TRBV2 and TRBJ2-4; possibly TRBD2 for D (6 bases). CDR3 length equals 14 residues. The germline V gene encodes CDR1 SNHLY and CDR2 FYNNEI. Deletions cut 8 bases from V and 8 bases from J, with 19 bases between. This CDR3 reads CASLGGGAVYIQYF. For the CDR3, the DNA is TGTGCCAGCTTGGGCGGAGGGGCAGTATACATTCAGTACTTC.

This clonotype was observed a handful of times. The gene calls are TRBV29-1 and TRBJ1-6; 7 nucleotides agree with TRBD1. The CDR3 has 14 residues. V dropped 5 bases and J dropped 8; count of bases not matched to a gene: 9. The germline V gene encodes CDR1 SQVTM and CDR2 ANQGSEA. The CDR3 nucleotides read TGCAGCGTTAGAACAGGGGATATGGATTCACCCCTCCACTTT. The encoded protein is CSVRTGDMDSPLHF.

The V gene is TRBV5-1, the J gene TRBJ1-6; tentatively, D is TRBD1 (5 bases). The germline V gene has CDR1 SGHRS and CDR2 YFSETQ. This CDR3 comprises 15 residues. The germline V and J ends were trimmed by 2 bases and 9 bases, with 15 bases remaining between them. The CDR3 loop is CASSLLAERGSPLHF. CDR3 nucleotides: TGCGCCAGCAGCTTACTCGCCGAGAGGGGTTCACCCCTCCACTTT.

This clonotype was observed a few times. The chain recombines TRBV9 with TRBJ2-2, with D unclear. V was trimmed by 0 bases and J by 3 bases, leaving 9 bases between them. Germline lookup yields CDR1 SGDLS and CDR2 YYNGEE. The CDR3 sequence is 15 residues long. The CDR3 reads CASSVVGSYTGELFF. CDR3 bases: TGTGCCAGCAGCGTAGTCGGCAGTTACACCGGGGAGCTGTTTTTT. The full variable domain, rest sourced from reference TRBV9 and TRBJ2-2, is DSGVTQTPKHLITATGQRVTLRCSPRSGDLSVYWYQQSLDQGLQFLIQYYNGEERAKGNILERFSAQQFPDLHSELNLSSLELGDSALYFCASSVVGSYTGELFFGEGSRLTVL.

This chain links TRBV20-1 with TRBJ1-3, with D possibly TRBD1 on 5 matching bases. This CDR3 is built from 17 residues. Trimming removed 0 bases from V and 0 bases from J, with 15 bases in between. Germline V gene sequence: CDR1 DFQATT, CDR2 SNEGSKA (reference sequence). The CDR3 DNA reads TGCAGTGCTAGAGACGCAACTGCGGGGGGCTCTGGAAACACCATATATTTT. Protein sequence: CSARDATAGGSGNTIYF.

V gene TRBV7-9 combines with J gene TRBJ2-2, with TRBD2 matching 11 bases. The germline V gene encodes CDR1 SEHNR and CDR2 FQNEAQ (reference sequence). The V segment lost 2 bases and the J segment 3 bases; nucleotides outside the gene matches: 2. The CDR3 totals 16 residues. The CDR3 nucleotides read TGTGCCAGCAGCTTAATACTAGCGGGGGACACCGGGGAGCTGTTTTTT. Its protein is CASSLILAGDTGELFF.

The rearrangement uses TRBV7-2 and TRBJ2-2; 8 bases align to TRBD2. The CDR3 sequence is 15 residues long. From germline, CDR1 is SGHTA and CDR2 FQGNSA. V shed 8 bases, J shed 0 bases, and the junction held 5 bases outside the gene matches. The CDR3 nucleotides are TGTGCCAGCGGCCGGGGGGGATCGAACACCGGGGAGCTGTTTTTT. It encodes CASGRGGSNTGELFF.

The chain couples TRBV3-1 to TRBJ1-5; D uncertain. This CDR3 spans 17 amino acids. The germline CDR1 and CDR2 sequences are LGHDT and YNNKEL (reference sequence). The V end lost 1 base, the J end lost 0 bases, and 13 bases lay between the germline ends. The CDR3 nucleotides are TGTGCCAGCAGCCAAGTACCCCTTATGTATAGCAATCAGCCCCAGCATTTT. Translation: CASSQVPLMYSNQPQHF.

This clonotype was seen only a few times. The rearrangement links TRBV5-1 to TRBJ2-3, with D hard to call. V was shortened by 6 bases and J by 0 bases, with 11 bases between the two germline ends. Germline V gene data show CDR1 as SGHRS and CDR2 as YFSETQ. This CDR3 comprises 14 residues. CDR3 protein: CASNSGPSTDTQYF. The CDR3 DNA sequence: TGCGCCAGCAACAGTGGCCCTAGCACAGATACGCAGTATTTT.

The gene calls are TRBV2 and TRBJ2-3; D gene uncertain. The germline V gene encodes CDR1 SNHLY and CDR2 FYNNEI. V lost 5 bases to trimming and J lost 5 bases, with 11 bases between them. The CDR3 contains 13 residues. The CDR3 reads CASSTSRRDTQYF. The CDR3 DNA follows: TGTGCCAGCAGTACAAGCCGCCGAGATACGCAGTATTTT.

This clonotype was detected ten times or more. This chain links TRBV6-2 or TRBV6-3 with TRBJ1-5; 9 bases line up with TRBD1. CDR3 length: 14 residues. CDR1 and CDR2 from the germline V gene are MNHEY and SVGEGT. V dropped 2 bases and J dropped 6; count of bases not matched to a gene: 2. As DNA, the CDR3 is TGTGCCAGCAGTTACGACAGGGGGAGTCAGCCCCAGCATTTT. It yields the protein CASSYDRGSQPQHF.

The J gene is TRBJ2-3, the V gene TRBV6-1; D unresolved. This CDR3 comprises 17 residues. Germline V lookup: CDR1 MNHNS, CDR2 SASEGT. V was pared by 2 bases and J by 4 bases, with 19 bases between. This chain's CDR3 is CASSEWFVAASPDTQYF. The CDR3 DNA reads as TGTGCCAGCAGTGAATGGTTTGTGGCAGCGTCCCCAGATACGCAGTATTTT.

This clonotype appeared many times. V is TRBV7-2 and J is TRBJ1-6, with TRBD1 matching 8 bases. Germline-derived CDR1 and CDR2 are SGHTA and FQGNSA. There are 16 residues in the CDR3. J lost 7 bases, V lost 2 bases, and 7 bases had no gene match. CDR3 residues: CASSLRRTGWNSPLHF. The CDR3 bases are TGTGCCAGCAGCTTACGTAGGACAGGGTGGAATTCACCCCTCCACTTT.

Details on this clonotype: A single base separates this from a much larger clone, so it may be a read error. This chain connects TRBV6-5 to TRBJ1-1; 9 nucleotides agree with TRBD1. The CDR3 totals 15 residues. V gave up 4 bases and J gave up 7 bases; unmatched junction bases: 10. From germline, CDR1 is MNHEY and CDR2 SVGAGI. The CDR3: CASSSGQGVYIEAFF. CDR3 DNA sequence: TGTGCCAGCAGTTCGGGACAGGGAGTGTACATTGAAGCTTTCTTT.

This clonotype was detected ten times or more. This chain joins TRBV12-3 or TRBV12-4 and TRBJ2-7; no firm D call. The V gene lost 3 bases and the J gene lost 2 bases, with 14 bases spanning the gap. This CDR3 has 15 residues. This CDR3 is CASSLHSRIPYEQYF. As DNA, the CDR3 is TGTGCCAGCAGTTTGCACAGCCGAATTCCCTACGAGCAGTACTTC.